This entry lists 11 T cell receptor beta chains sequenced from one sample in a study of spatial heterogeneity in lung cancer. MiXCR was run by TCRdb on the 5' RACE reads, yielding one entry per CDR3 protein. The sample yields approximately 38,000 distinct CDR3 sequences, roughly 6% seen once. The time point here: sample taken at primary tumor resection. Sequencing of whole RNA from tumor, nontumor lung or frozen PBMC involved no sorting. The source was PBMCs, collected at surgery. The receptor source for this set is a male donor with early-stage non-small cell lung cancer.

Many counts were recorded for this clonotype. V and J are TRBV7-9 and TRBJ1-3, with D possibly TRBD1 on 5 matching bases. Germline V CDR1 and CDR2: SEHNR, FQNEAQ (reference sequence). The CDR3 contains 14 residues. V gave up 5 bases and J gave up 3 bases, with 11 bases separating them. CDR3 bases: TGTGCCAGCAGCCTTGGGACTGTTGGAAACACCATATATTTT. Protein: CASSLGTVGNTIYF.

V and J are TRBV6-6 and TRBJ1-1, with D possibly being TRBD1 (6 bases). Germline V gene data show CDR1 as MNHNY and CDR2 as SVGAGI (reference sequence). The CDR3 is 12 residues long. V lost 7 bases to trimming and J lost 4 bases, with 10 bases between them. CDR3 protein: CASTQGSTEAFF. The CDR3 bases are TGTGCCAGCACCCAGGGGAGCACTGAAGCTTTCTTT.

This clonotype has ten or more counts. The V and J genes are TRBV11-2 and TRBJ2-7; TRBD1 matches at 8 bases. J lost 2 bases, V lost 5 bases, and 5 bases had no gene match. There are 14 residues in the CDR3. Per germline, CDR1 SGHAT and CDR2 FQNNGV. The chain's CDR3 is CASSTGTGPYEQYF. The CDR3 coding sequence is TGTGCCAGCAGCACCGGGACAGGACCCTACGAGCAGTACTTC.

A few counts support this clonotype. Germline is not matched at one junction end, which may reflect a read error. The genes are TRBV6-1 and TRBJ1-1, with D possibly being TRBD1 (6 bases). CDR1 and CDR2 from the germline V gene are MNHNS and SASEGT. The CDR3 length is 12 residues. The CDR3 DNA reads TGTGCCAGCAGGGAAGGGGGCACTGAAGCTTTCTTT. It yields the protein CASREGGTEAFF.

This clonotype was counted a few times. The V gene is TRBV7-2, the J gene TRBJ2-1, with D unclear. With 4 bases removed from V and 2 bases from J, the gap between germline ends came to 15 bases. In germline, CDR1 is SGHTA, CDR2 FQGNSA. This CDR3 has 16 residues. The CDR3, as DNA: TGTGCCAGCAGCTCCGTTCCGACGGTTACCTACAATGAGCAGTTCTTC. It encodes CASSSVPTVTYNEQFF.

This clonotype occurred many times. A junction boundary mismatches the germline segment, possibly from a read error. The genes are TRBV3-1 and TRBJ2-1, with D perhaps TRBD2 (6 bases). Germline V CDR1 and CDR2: LGHDT, YNNKEL (reference sequence). The CDR3 has 13 amino acids. CDR3 sequence: CASSQQTRTFQCF. CDR3 DNA sequence: TGTGCCAGCAGCCAACAGACTAGAACTTTTCAATGTTTC.

The V call is TRBV7-2, the J call TRBJ2-7, with D tentatively TRBD2 (6 bases). Trimming removed 2 bases from V and 2 bases from J, with 13 bases in between. Germline V gene lookup returns CDR1 SGHTA and CDR2 FQGNSA. This CDR3 is built from 15 residues. The DNA for the CDR3 is TGTGCCAGCAGCTTAACATGGTGGGGGGCCTACGAGCAGTACTTC. Translation gives CASSLTWWGAYEQYF.

This clonotype was seen repeatedly, ten times or more. The chain carries TRBV7-2 and TRBJ2-5; 12 nucleotides agree with TRBD2. The V gene's germline CDR1 is SGHTA and CDR2 FQGNSA. The CDR3 sequence is 15 residues long. V lost 5 bases to trimming and J lost 7 bases; unmatched junction nucleotides: 8. The CDR3 region is CASSRASGGGGTQYF. The CDR3 region has the DNA TGTGCCAGCAGCCGAGCTAGCGGGGGGGGCGGGACCCAGTACTTC.

This clonotype has a handful of counts. CDR3 region: CASSLAPLAGITDTQYF. CDR3 in DNA: TGTGCCAGCAGCTTAGCCCCTCTAGCGGGAATCACAGATACGCAGTATTTT. The rearrangement joins TRBV11-2 to TRBJ2-3, with TRBD2 identical over 9 bases. V gave up 1 base and J gave up 2 bases; unmatched junction bases: 7. Germline V gene sequence: CDR1 SGHAT, CDR2 FQNNGV. The CDR3 is 17 residues long.

This clonotype was seen more than once but under ten times. The rearrangement uses TRBV5-1 and TRBJ2-7, with 11 positions matching TRBD1. Germline V gene data show CDR1 as SGHRS and CDR2 as YFSETQ. Germline trimming cut 6 bases from V and 6 bases from J; bases unmatched to any gene: 8. CDR3 size: 14 residues. CDR3 residues: CASTPDRGQSEQYF. Written as DNA, the CDR3 is TGCGCCAGCACCCCGGACAGGGGGCAAAGCGAGCAGTACTTC.

This rearrangement joins TRBV5-6 to TRBJ1-5, with D hard to call. The CDR3 runs to 12 residues. Germline CDR1 reads SGHDT; CDR2 reads YYEEEE. V was cut by 2 bases and J by 5 bases, with 5 bases left in between. The CDR3 sequence: CASSFQYQPQHF. CDR3 coding DNA: TGTGCCAGCAGCTTCCAATATCAGCCCCAGCATTTT.